The T cell receptor beta chain described here comes from a study of blood T cells in healthy people across ages. Study-wide findings and caveats: Donor CMV status, an unknown factor, possibly confounded changes in expanded clonotypes.

Trimming cost V 3 bases and J 2 bases; bases outside gene matches: 8. The CDR3 is made up of 16 amino acids. Germline assignment: CDR1 DFQATT and CDR2 SNEGSKA (reference sequence). In regard to this clonotype: Antigen unknown.

The use of a sample-barcoded 5' primer and a J-beta primer mix characterized a second PCR of roughly 6 to 11 cycles. TCRdb redid the calling of the 5' RACE reads with MiXCR, one entry per CDR3 protein. The table shows about 800,000 distinct CDR3 sequences, with around half occurring only once. This TCR was sampled from a man older than 75 in good health. The specimen was blood. This rearrangement joins TRBV20-1 to TRBJ1-5; the match to TRBD1 covers 9 bases. CDR3 residues: CSARGNRGPGNQPQHF. CDR3 in DNA: TGCAGTGCTAGGGGGAACAGGGGGCCGGGCAATCAGCCCCAGCATTTT.